This note documents a single T cell receptor beta chain sequence. The entry originates in a study of control samples from healthy donors and cancer patients. The germline CDR1 and CDR2 sequences are SGHRS and YFSETQ. The junction had 5 bases not matched to a gene; V was cut back by 3 bases and J by 4 bases. The CDR3 is made up of 14 amino acids. Produced via immunoSEQ multiplex PCR; TCRdb's table is partial and in-frame only. Here the sample spans roughly 130,000 clones, around 90% being singletons. This sequence joins TRBV5-1 and TRBJ2-5, with 8 bases fitting TRBD1. The clonotype comes from a man younger than 35 in good health. The sequencing input was blood. In nucleotides, the CDR3 is TGCGCCAGCAGCTCTATTGGACAGGGAGAGACCCAGTACTTC. It is translated as CASSSIGQGETQYF.